Listed here is a single TCR beta chain. This sample is part of a study of T-cell reconstitution after alpha-beta-depleted transplantation in children. V was pared by 2 bases and J by 6 bases, with 12 bases between. Per the germline V gene, CDR1 is LNHNV and CDR2 is YYDKDF (reference sequence). CDR3 length: 14 amino acids. TCRbeta library preparation incorporated unique molecular identifiers. MiXCR, run by TCRdb on the PCR reads, gives a single entry per CDR3 protein. The table has hundreds of thousands of distinct CDR3 sequences, approximately 30% seen once. Sample: PBMCs from the stem cell graft donor, taken from the stem cell graft. The chain links TRBV15 to TRBJ2-3; D possibly matches TRBD1 or TRBD2 (5 bases each). This receptor was identified in a human donor who donated a stem cell graft to a child with aplastic anemia. This CDR3 is CATSRFGTGDTQYF. The CDR3 bases are TGTGCCACCAGCAGATTCGGGACCGGGGATACGCAGTATTTT.